This entry lists 15 T cell receptor beta chains sequenced from one sample in a study of T cell repertoires in cytomegalovirus infection. From the reads, TCRdb called clonotypes with MiXCR, one entry per CDR3 protein. The data contain more than 200,000 distinct CDR3 sequences, around 9% of them singletons. The sample consisted of PBMCs. Receptors were obtained from a human donor in good health (CMV status not recorded). Some clones in this sample may be carry-over from other donors' samples.

This clonotype was seen ten or more times. The V and J genes are TRBV7-2 and TRBJ2-1; the D gene is possibly TRBD1 (6 bases). Germline loops: CDR1 SGHTA, CDR2 FQGNSA. This CDR3 contains 18 residues. The ends were cut back, 3 bases at V and 0 bases at J, with 18 bases in the middle. The CDR3 DNA reads TGTGCCAGCAGCTTGGTGGGGGCCGAAGGGAGCTCCTACAATGAGCAGTTCTTC. Translating it yields CASSLVGAEGSSYNEQFF.

This clonotype was detected ten times or more. The rearrangement uses TRBV12-3 or TRBV12-4 and TRBJ1-2; 7 bases line up with TRBD1. CDR3 length equals 13 residues. Unmatched junction bases numbered 9, after V lost 6 bases and J lost 8 bases. The CDR3, as DNA: TGTGCCAGCAGATCGACAGGGCCGGAAGGCTACACCTTC. Amino acids: CASRSTGPEGYTF.

In this sample, this clonotype turned up many times. V is TRBV7-2 and J is TRBJ2-3; 7 nucleotides match TRBD1. The V segment lost 3 bases and the J segment 0 bases; nucleotides outside the gene matches: 0. This CDR3 is built from 14 residues. The V gene's germline CDR1 is SGHTA and CDR2 FQGNSA. The DNA for the CDR3 is TGTGCCAGCAGCTTGGACAGGAGCACAGATACGCAGTATTTT. Translating it yields CASSLDRSTDTQYF.

The chain joins TRBV4-3 to TRBJ2-3; D assignment may be TRBD1 or TRBD2 (5 bases each). Germline V CDR1 and CDR2: LGHNA, YSLEER. This CDR3 spans 16 amino acids. Trimming removed 4 bases from V and 4 bases from J, with 18 bases in between. CDR3 amino acids: CASSLDGTSVPDTQYF. The CDR3 DNA is TGCGCCAGCAGCCTCGATGGGACCAGCGTCCCAGATACGCAGTATTTT.

The CDR3 sequence: CASSLLTGEAFF. Written as DNA, the CDR3 is TGTGCCAGCAGTTTATTGACAGGTGAAGCTTTCTTT. J is TRBJ1-1 and V is TRBV28; perhaps TRBD1 as D (6 bases). The CDR3 extends over 12 amino acids. The V and J ends lost 1 base and 7 bases respectively, with 7 bases between them. Germline CDR1 and CDR2: MDHEN and SYDVKM.

This clonotype was recorded once. The chain employs TRBV19 and TRBJ2-5; D may be TRBD1 or TRBD2 (6 bases each). Trimming removed 6 bases at V and 5 bases at J, with 16 bases between. This CDR3 has 14 amino acids. The germline V gene has CDR1 LNHDA and CDR2 SQIVND (reference sequence). In DNA form, the CDR3 reads TGTGCCAGTAGCTTATCAACAGGGACTGAGACCCAGTACTTC. Protein sequence: CASSLSTGTETQYF.

V is TRBV7-2 and J is TRBJ2-5; 7 bases match TRBD2. V was clipped by 2 bases and J by 3 bases; unmatched bases: 9. Germline V gene data show CDR1 as SGHTA and CDR2 as FQGNSA. CDR3 length: 16 amino acids. The CDR3 DNA follows: TGTGCCAGCAGCTTAATCGGGGGAGGGCGGAAAGAGACCCAGTACTTC. Protein sequence: CASSLIGGGRKETQYF.

This clonotype appeared once. The chain couples TRBV5-1 to TRBJ1-1; D is ambiguous. The length of the CDR3 is 11 residues. Germline-derived CDR1 and CDR2 are SGHRS and YFSETQ. Trimming cost V 6 bases and J 3 bases, with 6 bases left between them. CDR3 protein: CASISDTEAFF. The CDR3 nucleotides read TGCGCCAGCATCTCAGACACTGAAGCTTTCTTT.

This clonotype has at least ten counts. The rearrangement links TRBV7-2 to TRBJ1-1; TRBD1 is a possible D gene (5 bases). V lost 5 bases, J lost 2 bases, and 15 bases lay in between. The germline V gene has CDR1 SGHTA and CDR2 FQGNSA. There are 15 residues in the CDR3. The CDR3 reads CASSPAGTGNTEAFF. The CDR3 nucleotides read TGTGCCAGCAGCCCAGCAGGGACGGGAAACACTGAAGCTTTCTTT.

In its sample, this clonotype was seen many times. CDR3 region: CASSLQGGDGYTF. The DNA for the CDR3 is TGTGCCAGCAGCTTGCAGGGGGGGGATGGCTACACCTTC. V usage is TRBV7-2 and J usage is TRBJ1-2; 7 positions match TRBD1. The CDR3 runs to 13 residues. V lost 3 bases to trimming and J lost 6 bases; unmatched junction nucleotides: 4. Germline CDR1 SGHTA, CDR2 FQGNSA. The complete variable domain, with remaining parts taken from reference TRBV7-2 and TRBJ1-2, reads GAGVSQSPSNKVTEKGKDVELRCDPISGHTALYWYRQSLGQGLEFLIYFQGNSAPDKSGLPSDRFSAERTGGSVSTLTIQRTQQEDSAVYLCASSLQGGDGYTFGSGTRLTVV.

The rearrangement joins TRBV20-1 to TRBJ2-2, with 10 bases identical to TRBD1. This CDR3 has 14 amino acids. Germline CDR1 and CDR2: DFQATT and SNEGSKA (reference sequence). With 6 bases clipped from V and 5 bases from J, the junction kept 6 bases outside the gene matches. CDR3 region: CSAPRTGGTGELFF. CDR3 nucleotides: TGCAGTGCACCCCGGACAGGGGGGACCGGGGAGCTGTTTTTT.

This clonotype was counted ten times or more. The rearrangement uses TRBV7-2 and TRBJ2-3, with 9 bases matching TRBD2. CDR1 SGHTA and CDR2 FQGNSA come from the germline V gene. V shed 5 bases, J shed 0 bases, and the junction held 12 bases outside the gene matches. The CDR3 has 18 residues. The CDR3 bases are TGTGCCAGCAGCAGATGGGTGATAGCGGGAGAGAGCACAGATACGCAGTATTTT. Amino acid sequence: CASSRWVIAGESTDTQYF.

Many counts were recorded for this clonotype. The gene calls are TRBV7-2 and TRBJ1-1; D perhaps matches TRBD1 (5 bases). The V and J ends lost 4 bases and 4 bases respectively, with 10 bases between them. Germline CDR1 and CDR2: SGHTA and FQGNSA. CDR3 length: 13 amino acids. This CDR3 reads CASSSSGRTEAFF. DNA for the CDR3: TGTGCCAGCAGCTCGTCAGGGCGCACTGAAGCTTTCTTT.

This clonotype was observed a handful of times. The chain recombines TRBV28 with TRBJ1-2; D call uncertain. The CDR3 loop spans 12 amino acids. Germline loops: CDR1 MDHEN, CDR2 SYDVKM. Trimming removed 11 bases at V and 3 bases at J, with 13 bases between. The CDR3 DNA sequence: TGTGCCGCAGCTAGGGCCGACTATGGCTACACCTTC. As protein: CAAARADYGYTF.

This clonotype was seen more than once but under ten times. The chain has TRBV12-3 or TRBV12-4 and TRBJ1-4; 8 bases agree with TRBD1. The CDR3 is 15 amino acids. Trimming at V came to 6 bases and at J to 7 bases, leaving 10 bases not matched to a gene. CDR3 DNA sequence: TGTGCCAGCAGGTCCCTTCCAACAGGGGGTGAAAAACTGTTTTTT. Its translation: CASRSLPTGGEKLFF.